This record looks at one T cell receptor (beta chain) sequence and its context. This record comes from a study of blood T cell repertoires in COVID-19. Overall study context: Acute and convalescent COVID-19 samples came from the United States, Italy and Spain. PBMCs, B-cell-depleted T cells, or T cells provided the cDNA or gDNA that made up the material.

In the study's own analysis: Reference gene primer amplification in the assay estimated nucleated cell counts. Sequencing used immunoSEQ multiplex PCR; TCRdb keeps in-frame clones, though not all of them. V, J and clone size are those of that table, while D and trimming were read from the DNA. Among approximately 200,000 clones listed, 80% to 90% were seen once. The germline V gene has CDR1 LNHDA and CDR2 SQIVND (reference sequence). The V and J ends lost 10 bases and 8 bases respectively, with 17 bases between them. There are 13 residues in the CDR3. V is TRBV19 and J is TRBJ1-4, with TRBD1 as a possible D gene (5 bases). This sequence was found in a human donor with active or convalescent COVID-19. The donor label of this sample is uncertain. What was sequenced was peripheral blood. CDR3 sequence reads: CATSDSAGEKLFF. DNA of the CDR3: TGTGCCACTTCGGATTCGGCAGGGGAAAAACTGTTTTTT.